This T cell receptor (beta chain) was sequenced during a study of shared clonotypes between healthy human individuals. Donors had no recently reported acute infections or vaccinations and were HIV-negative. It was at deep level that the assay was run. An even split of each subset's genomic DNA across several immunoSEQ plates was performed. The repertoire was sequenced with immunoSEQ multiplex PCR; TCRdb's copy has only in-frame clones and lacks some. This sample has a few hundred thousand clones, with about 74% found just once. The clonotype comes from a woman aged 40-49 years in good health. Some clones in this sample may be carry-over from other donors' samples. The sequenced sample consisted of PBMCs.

DNA of the CDR3: TGTGCCAGCAGTGCCCCCTCAGTCCCCCCCGGGGACGAGCAGTACTTC. It translates to CASSAPSVPPGDEQYF. The chain couples TRBV2 to TRBJ2-7, with D perhaps matching TRBD2 (5 bases). CDR1 and CDR2 (germline): SNHLY, FYNNEI. CDR3 length: 16 amino acids. V shed 4 bases and J shed 5 bases, with 21 bases lying between them.